These 4 T cell receptor beta chains came from one sample sequenced in a study of shared clonotypes between healthy human individuals. Assay used: immunoSEQ multiplex PCR; TCRdb lists only in-frame clones, some missing. The profile covers 900,000 to 1,200,000 clones, with around three quarters appearing a single time and roughly 0.62% taken by the ten largest. The sample consisted of memory CD4+ T cells from PBMCs. The sample's subset: CD45RA-negative fraction. The receptor source for this set is a man aged 18-30 years in good health. Some clones in this sample may be carry-over from other donors' samples.

The rearrangement uses TRBV28 and TRBJ2-1; D is ambiguous. The CDR3 runs 16 residues. Germline values: CDR1 MDHEN, CDR2 SYDVKM. Between the trimmed V and J ends, which lost 3 bases and 0 bases, there was a span of 12 bases. The DNA for the CDR3 is TGTGCCAGCAGTTTGTCGACGGTGAGCTCCTACAATGAGCAGTTCTTC. Translation gives CASSLSTVSSYNEQFF.

This clone turned up a few times. CDR3 loop: CASSPRFWSLGEKLFF. DNA for the CDR3: TGTGCCAGCTCACCGCGTTTTTGGTCCTTGGGTGAAAAACTGTTTTTT. The gene calls are TRBV18 and TRBJ1-4; D is uncertain. Trimming took off 3 bases at V and 7 bases at J, with 18 bases between the two ends. CDR1 KGHSH and CDR2 LQKENI come from the germline V gene. The CDR3 covers 16 residues.

The rearrangement links TRBV7-2 to TRBJ2-7, with a tentative D call TRBD1 (5 bases). The V and J ends lost 5 bases and 3 bases respectively, with 14 bases between them. CDR3 length: 14 amino acids. The germline V gene encodes CDR1 SGHTA and CDR2 FQGNSA. The CDR3 protein is CASSPDSGGYEQYF. The DNA of the CDR3 is TGTGCCAGCAGCCCCGACAGTGGCGGCTACGAGCAGTACTTC.

The genes are TRBV4-1 and TRBJ1-3; perhaps TRBD1 as D (6 bases). Germline loops: CDR1 MGHRA, CDR2 YSYEKL. Trimming took off 0 bases at V and 8 bases at J, with 14 bases between the two ends. The CDR3 sequence is 15 residues long. Here the CDR3 reads CASSQDPRGRDTIYF. The CDR3 region has the DNA TGCGCCAGCAGCCAAGATCCCCGGGGGCGCGACACCATATATTTT.